The 21 T cell receptor beta chains below were found in one sample sequenced in a study of beta chain features in type 1 diabetes. The study, taken as a whole, reports: TCRB CDR3s from Type 1 diabetes patients were moderately but significantly shorter in all four CD4+ subsets.

These receptors have no known antigen. All of the isolated RNA was reverse transcribed, so expressed TCRB transcripts were sequenced. The assay was immunoSEQ multiplex PCR, and TCRdb's table has in-frame clones only and misses some. The sample contains approximately 270,000 clones, 13% to 15% of which appear only once. Sequencing was carried out using naive CD4+ T cells from blood. The receptors stem from a young man with type 1 diabetes.

This clone was detected only a few times. CDR3 residues: CASTRYSNQPQHF. The CDR3 DNA reads as TGTGCCAGCACTCGGTATAGCAATCAGCCCCAGCATTTT. The chain has TRBV6-1 and TRBJ1-5, with D unclear. This CDR3 is built from 13 residues. Germline values: CDR1 MNHNS, CDR2 SASEGT. Between the trimmed V and J ends, which lost 7 bases and 0 bases, there was a span of 7 bases.

The chain uses TRBV4-3 and TRBJ2-7, with 7 bases matching TRBD1. Trimming took 0 bases from V and 2 from J; bases not matched to a gene: 4. Looked up from germline, CDR1 is LGHNA and CDR2 is YSLEER. This CDR3 is built from 15 residues. CDR3 loop: CASSQDPGQTYEQYF. The CDR3 bases are TGCGCCAGCAGCCAAGATCCGGGACAGACCTACGAGCAGTACTTC.

This clone came up a few times. The chain joins TRBV2 to TRBJ1-2, with a tentative D call TRBD1 (5 bases). The germline gives CDR1 SNHLY, CDR2 FYNNEI. The CDR3 covers 15 residues. V shed 4 bases and J shed 5 bases, with 17 bases lying between them. The CDR3 DNA is TGTGCCAGCAGTGGGCTTAGAGTGACAGTTTATGGCTACACCTTC. Encoded protein: CASSGLRVTVYGYTF.

This clone has a handful of counts. CDR3 DNA sequence: TGTGCCAGCAGCCCCCCCGGGTCCTCGATCTACGAGCAGTACTTC. It is translated as CASSPPGSSIYEQYF. V is TRBV27 and J is TRBJ2-7, with unresolved D. This CDR3 has 15 amino acids. V lost 6 bases, J lost 3 bases, and 18 bases lay in between. Germline V gives CDR1 MNHEY, CDR2 SMNVEV (reference sequence).

A few counts support this clone. The genes are TRBV5-4 and TRBJ2-5, with 8 bases fitting TRBD2. CDR1 and CDR2 (germline): SGHNT, YYREEE (reference sequence). The trim removed 6 bases at V and 0 bases at J, leaving 7 bases unmatched. The CDR3 has 15 residues. CDR3 loop: CASKYGGLDQETQYF. CDR3 sequence (DNA): TGTGCCAGCAAATACGGGGGACTAGACCAAGAGACCCAGTACTTC.

The V and J genes are TRBV9 and TRBJ2-1; 12 bases line up with TRBD2. Germline CDR1 SGDLS, CDR2 YYNGEE. This CDR3 has 17 amino acids. The trim removed 2 bases at V and 2 bases at J, leaving 5 bases unmatched. CDR3 residues: CASSVTGLAGPYNEQFF. The CDR3 DNA reads TGTGCCAGCAGCGTCACGGGACTAGCGGGCCCCTACAATGAGCAGTTCTTC.

The CDR3 bases are TGTGCCAGCAGGATAGAGGGACAGGAGAGACTCACAGATACGCAGTATTTT. Residues: CASRIEGQERLTDTQYF. This rearrangement joins TRBV25-1 to TRBJ2-3; 8 bases match TRBD1. CDR1 is MGHDK and CDR2 is SYGVNS in the germline V gene. V was pared by 6 bases and J by 2 bases, with 13 bases of the junction left unmatched. This CDR3 is built from 17 residues. Full variable domain (remainder filled in from reference TRBV25-1 and TRBJ2-3): EADIYQTPRYLVIGTGKKITLECSQTMGHDKMYWYQQDPGMELHLIHYSYGVNSTEKGDLSSESTVSRIRTEHFPLTLESARPSHTSQYLCASRIEGQERLTDTQYFGPGTRLTVL.

In its sample, this clone was seen a few times. The rearrangement joins TRBV7-2 to TRBJ1-2; D uncertain. V lost 0 bases and J lost 6, with 11 bases in between. The CDR3 extends over 14 amino acids. The germline CDR1 and CDR2 sequences are SGHTA and FQGNSA. CDR3 sequence (DNA): TGTGCCAGCAGCTTAGCGAGGGTGAAGGATGGCTACACCTTC. Protein sequence: CASSLARVKDGYTF.

This chain links TRBV19 with TRBJ2-5; tentative D call: TRBD2 (5 bases). CDR1 is LNHDA and CDR2 is SQIVND in the germline V gene (reference sequence). The germline V and J ends were trimmed by 8 bases and 1 base, with 11 bases remaining between them. The CDR3 sequence is 13 residues long. CDR3 protein: CASGSQVQETQYF. As DNA, the CDR3 is TGTGCCAGTGGGAGCCAAGTCCAAGAGACCCAGTACTTC.

This clone showed up just a few times. The V and J genes are TRBV7-3 and TRBJ2-5, with D possibly being TRBD2 (6 bases). CDR1 is SGHTA and CDR2 is FQGTGA in the germline V gene. The CDR3 contains 14 residues. The V end lost 3 bases, the J end lost 1 base, and 9 bases lay between the germline ends. CDR3 protein: CASSLGLSQETQYF. Written as DNA, the CDR3 is TGTGCCAGCAGCTTGGGACTTTCCCAAGAGACCCAGTACTTC. Full variable domain (remainder filled in from reference TRBV7-3 and TRBJ2-5): GAGVSQTPSNKVTEKGKYVELRCDPISGHTALYWYRQSLGQGPEFLIYFQGTGAADDSGLPNDRFFAVRPEGSVSTLKIQRTERGDSAVYLCASSLGLSQETQYFGPGTRLLVL.

In this sample, this clone turned up a few times. This chain connects TRBV29-1 to TRBJ1-1; TRBD1 is a possible D gene (5 bases). V was shortened by 7 bases and J by 0 bases, with 15 bases between the two germline ends. CDR1 and CDR2 (germline): SQVTM, ANQGSEA. The CDR3 loop spans 14 amino acids. CDR3 in amino acids: CSARGAVLNTEAFF. CDR3 DNA: TGCAGCGCTCGCGGGGCGGTGCTGAACACTGAAGCTTTCTTT.

This clone was seen a few times. This chain connects TRBV4-2 to TRBJ2-1; maybe TRBD1 (6 bases). From germline, CDR1 is LGHNA and CDR2 YNFKEQ. The CDR3 contains 15 residues. Trimming took 0 bases from V and 5 from J, leaving 11 bases between them. The CDR3 nucleotides read TGTGCCAGCAGCCAAGATTGGGGGCGAAACAATGAGCAGTTCTTC. Its protein is CASSQDWGRNNEQFF.

This clone was counted a few times. The V and J genes are TRBV28 and TRBJ1-5; D remains unclear. Germline V gene lookup returns CDR1 MDHEN and CDR2 SYDVKM. The CDR3 consists of 12 residues. V was pared by 6 bases and J by 8 bases, with 11 bases between. The CDR3 reads CASRLPLEPQHF. The CDR3 DNA is TGTGCCAGCAGGCTACCATTAGAGCCCCAGCATTTT.

This clone showed up just a few times. The V call is TRBV7-6, the J call TRBJ2-7, with a tentative D call TRBD2 (6 bases). The CDR3 length is 14 residues. Germline loops: CDR1 SGHVS, CDR2 FNYEAQ. V was clipped by 5 bases and J by 1 base, with 12 bases between them. In nucleotides, the CDR3 is TGTGCCAGCAGCCCCGGGACTTCATCCTACGAGCAGTACTTC. It is translated as CASSPGTSSYEQYF.

The table lists this clone with a few counts. This chain uses TRBV6-1 with TRBJ1-5, with no clear D. Germline V gene lookup returns CDR1 MNHNS and CDR2 SASEGT. There are 15 residues in the CDR3. V lost 0 bases and J 9 bases, leaving 15 bases between the germline ends. The CDR3: CASSEARGRRRPQHF. The CDR3 DNA reads TGTGCCAGCAGTGAAGCGCGAGGGAGGAGGAGGCCCCAGCATTTT.

This clone was detected a few times. The V gene is TRBV30, the J gene TRBJ1-1; D remains unclear. Trimming shortened V by 2 bases and J by 0 bases, and 16 bases separated the two germline ends. The germline gives CDR1 GTSNPN, CDR2 SVGIG (reference sequence). The CDR3 is 16 residues long. CDR3 DNA sequence: TGTGCCTGGAGTAGGCGGGGAGGGTCCTTGAACACTGAAGCTTTCTTT. Its translation is CAWSRRGGSLNTEAFF.

This clone was observed a handful of times. The chain joins TRBV18 to TRBJ1-1; 9 nucleotides agree with TRBD1. Looked up from germline, CDR1 is KGHSH and CDR2 is LQKENI. Trimming at V came to 3 bases and at J to 12 bases, leaving 8 bases not matched to a gene. The CDR3 sequence is 13 residues long. The CDR3 loop reads CASSPRQGGTTFF. The CDR3 region has the DNA TGTGCCAGCTCACCTCGACAGGGGGGAACAACTTTCTTT.

The chain combines TRBV6-1 with TRBJ2-5; D gene unclear. CDR1 is MNHNS and CDR2 is SASEGT in the germline V gene. The CDR3 sequence is 14 residues long. Trimming left V 4 bases short and J 1 base short, with 10 bases between. CDR3: CASSASAGQETQYF. For the CDR3, the DNA is TGTGCCAGCAGTGCCTCTGCAGGCCAAGAGACCCAGTACTTC.

The J gene is TRBJ1-1, the V gene TRBV4-3; a weak D match, TRBD1 (6 bases). V lost 3 bases and J lost 5, with 13 bases in between. Germline V gives CDR1 LGHNA, CDR2 YSLEER. The CDR3 extends over 14 amino acids. CDR3 loop: CASSHAWGRTEAFF. The CDR3 coding sequence is TGCGCCAGCAGCCATGCATGGGGGCGGACTGAAGCTTTCTTT.

This chain links TRBV6-1 with TRBJ2-5; TRBD2 matches 7 bases. The CDR3 sequence is 17 residues long. CDR1 is MNHNS and CDR2 is SASEGT in the germline V gene. V shed 0 bases, J shed 5 bases, and the junction held 12 bases outside the gene matches. DNA for the CDR3: TGTGCCAGCAGTGAAGCGGTGATCAGCGGGATACGTGAGACCCAGTACTTC. It codes for CASSEAVISGIRETQYF.

The sample holds a few counts of this clone. This chain joins TRBV7-9 and TRBJ2-3; D ambiguous. The CDR3 is made up of 15 amino acids. Germline-derived CDR1 and CDR2 are SEHNR and FQNEAQ (reference sequence). Between the trimmed V and J ends, which lost 5 bases and 0 bases, there was a span of 12 bases. Here the CDR3 reads CASSPYAPSTDTQYF. In nucleotides, the CDR3 is TGTGCCAGCAGCCCCTATGCTCCGAGCACAGATACGCAGTATTTT.